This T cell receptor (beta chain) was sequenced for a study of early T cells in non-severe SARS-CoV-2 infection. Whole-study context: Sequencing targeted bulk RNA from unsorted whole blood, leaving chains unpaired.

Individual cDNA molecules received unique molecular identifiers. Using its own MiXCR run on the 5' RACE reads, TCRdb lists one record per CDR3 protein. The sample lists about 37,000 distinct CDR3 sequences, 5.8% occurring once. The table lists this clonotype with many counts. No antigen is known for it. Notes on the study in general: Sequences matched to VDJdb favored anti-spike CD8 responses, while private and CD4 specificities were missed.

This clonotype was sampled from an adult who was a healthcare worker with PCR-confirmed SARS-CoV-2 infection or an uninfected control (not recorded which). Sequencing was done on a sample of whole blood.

The CDR3 bases are TGTGCCAGCAGCCACCGACAGAGCCACGAGCAGTACTTC. Translation gives CASSHRQSHEQYF. The rearrangement joins TRBV5-5 to TRBJ2-7, with a weak D call TRBD1 (5 bases). Germline CDR1 reads SGHKS; CDR2 reads YYEKEE (reference sequence). V lost 4 bases and J lost 5, with 13 bases in between. This CDR3 comprises 13 residues.